The present T cell receptor beta chain was sequenced within a study of a mutant IDH1 vaccine in newly diagnosed glioma. Study-wide background: Most patients had received both radiotherapy and temozolomide, the prior options being radiotherapy, temozolomide, or both. Notes on the study in general: Pseudoprogression apparently lacked any relation to changes in top peripheral T cell clonotypes. Across multiple MHC alleles, over 90% of patients had vaccine-induced responses.

As regards this clone: Antigen unknown.

With 0 bases removed from V and 0 bases from J, the gap between germline ends came to 5 bases. CDR1 SGHRS and CDR2 YFSETQ come from the germline V gene. This CDR3 region has 14 residues. Time point denoted: baseline, week 1 (first vaccination visit). The sample's treatment: pre-vaccination baseline after standard-of-care therapy. Using immunoSEQ multiplex PCR, the repertoire was profiled, and TCRdb retains in-frame clones only, with some absent. This repertoire shows nearly 70,000 clones, around 74% found once; its top ten account for 8.2%. Sequences were derived from PBMCs, sampled from a glioma patient treated with radiotherapy, temozolomide or both. This receptor was identified in a man aged 50 to 60 with glioma. This chain uses TRBV5-1 with TRBJ2-3; the D gene is possibly TRBD2 (5 bases). The CDR3 loop reads CASSLGTSTDTQYF. CDR3 bases: TGCGCCAGCAGCTTGGGGACTAGCACAGATACGCAGTATTTT.